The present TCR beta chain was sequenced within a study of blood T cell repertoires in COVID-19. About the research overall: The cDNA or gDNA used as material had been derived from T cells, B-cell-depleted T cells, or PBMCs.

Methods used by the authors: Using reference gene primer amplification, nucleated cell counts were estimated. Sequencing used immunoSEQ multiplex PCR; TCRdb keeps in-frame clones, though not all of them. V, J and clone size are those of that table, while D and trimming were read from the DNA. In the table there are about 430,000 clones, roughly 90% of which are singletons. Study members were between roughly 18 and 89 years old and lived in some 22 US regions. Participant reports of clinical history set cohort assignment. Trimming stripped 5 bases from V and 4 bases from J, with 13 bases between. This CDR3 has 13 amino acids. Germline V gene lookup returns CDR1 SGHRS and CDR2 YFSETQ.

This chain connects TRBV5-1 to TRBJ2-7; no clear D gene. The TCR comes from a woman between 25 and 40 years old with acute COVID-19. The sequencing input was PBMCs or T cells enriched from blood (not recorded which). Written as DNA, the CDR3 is TGCGCCAGCAGTTCCCCCGAAGCGTACGAGCAGTACTTC. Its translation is CASSSPEAYEQYF.